A selection of T cell receptor beta chains follows, all from one sample in a study of human T cells and chemical hapten exposure. TCRdb re-analysed the RACE reads in MiXCR, keeping a single row per CDR3 protein. The sample holds 20,000 to 30,000 distinct CDR3 sequences, more than 8% seen once. The sample here was whole blood, taken in connection with sensitization to the hapten diphenylcyclopropenone (DPC). These receptors came from a man aged 25-40 years with alopecia areata. Some clones in this sample may be carry-over from other donors' samples. Each CDR3 is given with its conserved first and last residue. D genes are given only for firm matches. Clone size is given for some rows only: seen once, a few or many times, or a class if the clone is expanded.

>TRBJ1-5|TRBV7-2|NA|NA
CASSLDILYQPQHF
TGTGCCAGCAGCCTGGACATTCTTTATCAGCCCCAGCATTTT
>TRBJ2-7|TRBV19|NA|few
CASSIEDGGSTEQYF
TGTGCCAGTAGTATAGAGGACGGTGGATCTACCGAGCAGTACTTC
>TRBJ2-3|TRBV3-1|TRBD2|NA
CASSQDLAGVGNTQYF
TGTGCCAGCAGCCAAGACTTAGCGGGAGTGGGAAATACGCAGTATTTT
>TRBJ1-5|TRBV2|NA|medium-sized
CASRPLGRSQPQHF
TGTGCCAGCCGGCCGCTAGGGCGGTCGCAGCCCCAGCATTTT
>TRBJ1-1|TRBV18|NA|few
CASSPGQAAEAFF
TGTGCCAGCTCACCCGGTCAGGCGGCAGAAGCTTTCTTT
>TRBJ2-1|TRBV7-9|TRBD2|many
CASSPGLAGLSYNEQFF
TGTGCCAGCAGCCCTGGACTAGCGGGTCTCTCCTACAATGAGCAGTTCTTC
>TRBJ2-7|TRBV5-1|NA|many
CASSLAQQGGEQYF
TGCGCCAGCAGCTTGGCGCAACAGGGCGGCGAGCAGTACTTC
>TRBJ2-1|TRBV30|NA|many
CAWGLGLSTYNEQFF
TGTGCCTGGGGGCTTGGATTGTCTACCTACAATGAGCAGTTCTTC
>TRBJ2-1|TRBV6-5|TRBD2|many
CASSPREGSSYNEQFF
TGTGCCAGCAGCCCCAGGGAGGGAAGCTCCTACAATGAGCAGTTCTTC
>TRBJ2-3|TRBV12-3/TRBV12-4|TRBD2|many
CASRAPLTSGGVNTQYF
TGTGCCAGCAGGGCACCGTTGACTAGCGGGGGGGTAAATACGCAGTATTTT
>TRBJ1-1|TRBV7-9|NA|many
CASSLNGPQAFF
TGTGCCAGCAGCTTAAACGGCCCCCAGGCTTTCTTT
>TRBJ2-7|TRBV7-9|TRBD1|NA
CASSSGTGKSYEQYF
TGTGCCAGCAGCTCCGGGACAGGGAAGTCCTACGAGCAGTACTTC
>TRBJ2-7|TRBV29-1|NA|NA
CSVGKTGRLYEQYF
TGCAGCGTTGGTAAAACAGGGCGACTCTACGAGCAGTACTTC
>TRBJ1-2|TRBV7-9|NA|NA
CASSLVLGSYGYTF
TGTGCCAGCAGCTTAGTTCTGGGGAGCTATGGCTACACCTTC
>TRBJ2-7|TRBV3-1|NA|once
CASSQFNKGGEQYF
TGTGCCAGCAGCCAATTCAACAAGGGCGGAGAGCAGTACTTC
>TRBJ1-5|TRBV6-2/TRBV6-3|NA|few
CASSYSSPYQPQHF
TGTGCCAGCAGTTACTCGAGCCCGTATCAGCCCCAGCATTTT
>TRBJ2-1|TRBV19|TRBD2|many
CASSTGLAGGEYNEQFF
TGTGCCAGTAGTACGGGACTAGCGGGAGGGGAGTACAATGAGCAGTTCTTC
>TRBJ2-5|TRBV29-1|NA|many
CSSTVQETQYF
TGCAGCTCGACAGTACAAGAGACCCAGTACTTC
>TRBJ2-2|TRBV11-3|TRBD2|NA
CASSPNGLAGGLAGELFF
TGTGCCAGCAGCCCGAACGGACTAGCGGGAGGGCTTGCCGGGGAGCTGTTTTTT
>TRBJ2-1|TRBV7-9|TRBD1|few
CASSLGAGTGNNEQFF
TGTGCCAGCAGCTTGGGTGCCGGGACAGGGAATAATGAGCAGTTCTTC
>TRBJ2-1|TRBV24-1|NA|few
CATSAGSSYNEQFF
TGTGCCACCAGTGCAGGGAGCTCCTACAATGAGCAGTTCTTC
>TRBJ2-2|TRBV6-2/TRBV6-3|NA|NA
CASTSPTAHTGELFF
TGTGCCAGCACCTCCCCGACAGCCCACACCGGGGAGCTGTTTTTT
>TRBJ2-3|TRBV20-1|NA|NA
CSARRTADTQYF
TGCAGTGCTCGGCGGACCGCAGATACGCAGTATTTT
>TRBJ2-3|TRBV11-2|NA|NA
CASSRLRTTDTQYF
TGTGCCAGCAGCCGCCTCCGGACCACAGATACGCAGTATTTT
>TRBJ2-7|TRBV29-1|NA|NA
CSVASGGGPYEQYF
TGCAGCGTTGCGTCCGGAGGGGGCCCCTACGAGCAGTACTTC
>TRBJ1-6|TRBV4-2|NA|many
CASSQLEGPSHF
TGTGCCAGCAGCCAGTTGGAGGGGCCCTCACACTTT
>TRBJ1-5|TRBV12-3/TRBV12-4|NA|few
CASSLALGSGAGNQPQHF
TGTGCCAGCAGTTTAGCGCTGGGATCCGGGGCAGGCAATCAGCCCCAGCATTTT
>TRBJ1-2|TRBV10-3|NA|few
CAISAGTAHYGYTF
TGTGCCATCAGTGCAGGGACGGCTCACTATGGCTACACCTTC
>TRBJ1-1|TRBV5-1|NA|many
CASSPGHNTEAFF
TGCGCCAGCAGCCCCGGACACAACACTGAAGCTTTCTTT
>TRBJ2-3|TRBV18|TRBD1|many
CASSFGQGSADTQYF
TGTGCCAGCTCTTTTGGACAGGGGAGCGCAGATACGCAGTATTTT
>TRBJ2-6|TRBV20-1|TRBD1|many
CSARDRGLGANVLTF
TGCAGTGCTAGGGACAGGGGGCTTGGGGCCAACGTCCTGACTTTC
>TRBJ2-5|TRBV27|TRBD1|NA
CASSSTTGDETQYF
TGTGCCAGCAGTTCGACGACAGGGGACGAGACCCAGTACTTC
>TRBJ1-5|TRBV30|NA|many
CAWSTGNLNQPQHF
TGTGCCTGGAGTACAGGCAACCTGAATCAGCCCCAGCATTTT
>TRBJ2-1|TRBV20-1|NA|few
CSARGLYNEQFF
TGCAGTGCTAGAGGTCTCTACAATGAGCAGTTCTTC
>TRBJ2-3|TRBV2|NA|few
CASEDGDTDTQYF
TGTGCCAGCGAGGACGGAGACACAGATACGCAGTATTTT
>TRBJ2-7|TRBV7-9|TRBD1|few
CASSSPGTGGDEQYF
TGTGCCAGCAGCTCCCCCGGGACAGGGGGCGACGAGCAGTACTTC
>TRBJ2-1|TRBV2|NA|NA
CASSVSEQFF
TGTGCCAGCAGTGTAAGTGAGCAGTTCTTC
>TRBJ2-2|TRBV7-2|TRBD2|NA
CASSSPQRGGRELFF
TGTGCCAGCAGCTCCCCCCAGCGGGGGGGCCGGGAGCTGTTTTTT
>TRBJ1-1|TRBV7-2|NA|few
CASREGQGSTEAFF
TGTGCCAGCCGAGAGGGCCAGGGTAGCACTGAAGCTTTCTTT
>TRBJ2-6|TRBV6-2/TRBV6-3|TRBD2|many
CASSSPGTSGNFISGANVLTF
TGTGCCAGCAGTTCTCCGGGGACTAGCGGGAATTTTATCTCTGGGGCCAACGTCCTGACTTTC
>TRBJ2-7|TRBV4-2|NA|NA
CASSQEAGRLGEQYF
TGTGCCAGCAGCCAAGAGGCAGGGAGACTAGGCGAGCAGTACTTC
>TRBJ2-7|TRBV19|NA|few
CASSSRGEQYF
TGTGCCAGTAGTAGCCGGGGCGAGCAGTACTTC
>TRBJ2-5|TRBV6-2/TRBV6-3|NA|many
CASSYGRKQETQYF
TGTGCCAGCAGTTACGGACGGAAACAAGAGACCCAGTACTTC
>TRBJ2-3|TRBV7-9|TRBD1|few
CASSLRQGATDTQYF
TGTGCCAGCAGCTTACGACAGGGGGCTACAGATACGCAGTATTTT
>TRBJ2-3|TRBV9|NA|NA
CASSVDSDTQYF
TGTGCCAGCAGCGTAGACTCAGATACGCAGTATTTT
>TRBJ1-1|TRBV2|NA|NA
CASMGQANTEAFF
TGTGCCAGCATGGGACAAGCGAACACTGAAGCTTTCTTT
>TRBJ1-1|TRBV20-1|NA|few
CSARDWAGFTNTEAFF
TGCAGTGCTAGAGATTGGGCAGGTTTTACGAACACTGAAGCTTTCTTT
>TRBJ2-3|TRBV6-1|TRBD1|NA
CASSAQGSSTDTQYF
TGTGCCAGCAGTGCACAGGGGAGTAGCACAGATACGCAGTATTTT
>TRBJ1-5|TRBV7-4|TRBD1|many
CASSWGWTGGGQPQHF
TGTGCCAGCAGCTGGGGTTGGACAGGGGGCGGACAGCCCCAGCATTTT
>TRBJ1-3|TRBV7-2|NA|many
CASSLYGNTIYF
TGTGCCAGCAGCTTATACGGAAACACCATATATTTT
>TRBJ2-2|TRBV20-1|TRBD2|many
CSAREWTSGRANTGELFF
TGCAGTGCTAGAGAATGGACTAGCGGGAGGGCGAACACCGGGGAGCTGTTTTTT